This paragraph reports one TCR beta chain. This specimen belongs to a study of blood T cell repertoires in COVID-19. Source study methods: Estimated nucleated cell counts came from reference gene primer amplification. Produced via immunoSEQ multiplex PCR; TCRdb's table is partial and in-frame only. The DNA gave D and trimming, while V, J and clone size come from that table. The repertoire includes roughly 35,000 clones, over 70% of them detected once, and 25% to 30% sits in the top ten. Germline CDR1 is LGHNT and CDR2 is FRNRAP. Trimming stripped 0 bases from V and 4 bases from J, with 10 bases between. The CDR3 totals 15 residues.

The clonotype was recovered from a man older than 75 with active or convalescent COVID-19. The sample consisted of peripheral blood. The chain combines TRBV12-5 with TRBJ1-5, with D tentatively TRBD1 (5 bases). The CDR3 protein is CASGLVGARNQPQHF. In nucleotides, the CDR3 is TGTGCTAGTGGTTTGGTTGGGGCGCGAAATCAGCCCCAGCATTTT.